This T cell receptor beta chain was sequenced during a study of cytomegalovirus exposure and HLA in healthy donors. Study-level background: Per a later analysis, the 666 first-cohort and 120 validation repertoires shared one platform. Study observations and caveats: Some TCR beta chains (around 180 of them) were listed as cytomegalovirus-associated. Among TCR sequences, most were rare, though some public TCRs appeared in many donors. In vitro, a few CMV-associated chains proved specific for CMV antigens.

With regard to this clone: Its antigen is unknown.

Method: immunoSEQ multiplex PCR; TCRdb's copy keeps in-frame clones and lacks some. Of more than 85,000 clones in the sample, approximately 90% were seen once. The clonotype was recovered from a woman between 18 and 29 years old in good health and CMV-seronegative. Sequencing input: PBMCs.

This chain's CDR3 is CASSLFATGNQPQHF. DNA for the CDR3: TGTGCCAGCAGCTTGTTCGCCACTGGTAATCAGCCCCAGCATTTT. This chain connects TRBV5-6 to TRBJ1-5; no reliable D call. The V end was cut by 1 base, the J end by 4 bases, with 12 bases between. Germline CDR1 SGHDT, CDR2 YYEEEE. CDR3 length: 15 amino acids.